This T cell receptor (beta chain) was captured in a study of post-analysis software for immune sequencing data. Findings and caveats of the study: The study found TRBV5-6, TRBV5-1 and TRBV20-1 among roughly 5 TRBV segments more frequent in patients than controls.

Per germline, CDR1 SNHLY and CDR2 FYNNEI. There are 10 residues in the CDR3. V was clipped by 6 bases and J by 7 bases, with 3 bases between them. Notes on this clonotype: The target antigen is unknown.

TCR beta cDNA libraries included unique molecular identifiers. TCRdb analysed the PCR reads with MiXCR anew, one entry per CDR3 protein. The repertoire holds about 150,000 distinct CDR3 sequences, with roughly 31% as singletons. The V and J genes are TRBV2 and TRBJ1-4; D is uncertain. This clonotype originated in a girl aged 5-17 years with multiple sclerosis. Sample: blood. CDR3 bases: TGTGCCAGCAGGGTTGAAAAACTGTTTTTT. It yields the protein CASRVEKLFF.